This T cell receptor (beta chain) appears in the sequencing data of a study of T cell responses to AZD1222 COVID-19 vaccine. The study, taken as a whole, reports: Recipients of AZD1222 seropositive at baseline numbered only 5 or 6.

About this clone: No antigen is known for it.

CDR3 size: 14 residues. CDR1 is SEHNR, CDR2 FQNEAQ, per germline (reference sequence). Deletions cut 5 bases from V and 3 bases from J, with 11 bases between. Clones were sequenced by immunoSEQ multiplex PCR, and TCRdb holds only the in-frame ones, with some missing. Of tens of thousands of clones listed, approximately 90% were seen once; the top ten hold over 25%. Here the sequenced sample was peripheral blood, taken 28 days after the second AZD1222 dose. This TCR came from an adult who received the AZD1222 COVID-19 vaccine. The chain couples TRBV7-9 to TRBJ2-1, with D maybe TRBD1 (6 bases). CDR3 region: CASSTRQDYNEQFF. CDR3 DNA: TGTGCCAGCAGCACAAGACAGGACTACAATGAGCAGTTCTTC.